This T cell receptor beta chain originates from a study of radiation and T cells in renal cell carcinoma. This clone was observed a handful of times. Per germline, CDR1 SGHRS and CDR2 YFSETQ. V lost 4 bases, J lost 8 bases, and 8 bases stayed unmatched. The CDR3 covers 14 residues. This table comes from immunoSEQ multiplex PCR, and its TCRdb copy is limited to in-frame clones, with some not included. The sample shows some 150,000 clones, approximately 87% of them seen only once. Time point here: baseline pretreatment blood. Treatment meaning: 15 Gy SBRT to primary tumor, nephrectomy 4 weeks later. This chain connects TRBV5-1 to TRBJ1-1; TRBD1 agrees at 10 bases. This receptor was identified in a woman aged 50 to 65 with renal cell carcinoma. The sequencing used blood, collected from a patient whose treatment included radiotherapy and nephrectomy. In DNA, the CDR3 is TGCGCCAGCAGCAAAGGGACAGGGGTTGCGGAAGCTTTCTTT. Its translation is CASSKGTGVAEAFF.